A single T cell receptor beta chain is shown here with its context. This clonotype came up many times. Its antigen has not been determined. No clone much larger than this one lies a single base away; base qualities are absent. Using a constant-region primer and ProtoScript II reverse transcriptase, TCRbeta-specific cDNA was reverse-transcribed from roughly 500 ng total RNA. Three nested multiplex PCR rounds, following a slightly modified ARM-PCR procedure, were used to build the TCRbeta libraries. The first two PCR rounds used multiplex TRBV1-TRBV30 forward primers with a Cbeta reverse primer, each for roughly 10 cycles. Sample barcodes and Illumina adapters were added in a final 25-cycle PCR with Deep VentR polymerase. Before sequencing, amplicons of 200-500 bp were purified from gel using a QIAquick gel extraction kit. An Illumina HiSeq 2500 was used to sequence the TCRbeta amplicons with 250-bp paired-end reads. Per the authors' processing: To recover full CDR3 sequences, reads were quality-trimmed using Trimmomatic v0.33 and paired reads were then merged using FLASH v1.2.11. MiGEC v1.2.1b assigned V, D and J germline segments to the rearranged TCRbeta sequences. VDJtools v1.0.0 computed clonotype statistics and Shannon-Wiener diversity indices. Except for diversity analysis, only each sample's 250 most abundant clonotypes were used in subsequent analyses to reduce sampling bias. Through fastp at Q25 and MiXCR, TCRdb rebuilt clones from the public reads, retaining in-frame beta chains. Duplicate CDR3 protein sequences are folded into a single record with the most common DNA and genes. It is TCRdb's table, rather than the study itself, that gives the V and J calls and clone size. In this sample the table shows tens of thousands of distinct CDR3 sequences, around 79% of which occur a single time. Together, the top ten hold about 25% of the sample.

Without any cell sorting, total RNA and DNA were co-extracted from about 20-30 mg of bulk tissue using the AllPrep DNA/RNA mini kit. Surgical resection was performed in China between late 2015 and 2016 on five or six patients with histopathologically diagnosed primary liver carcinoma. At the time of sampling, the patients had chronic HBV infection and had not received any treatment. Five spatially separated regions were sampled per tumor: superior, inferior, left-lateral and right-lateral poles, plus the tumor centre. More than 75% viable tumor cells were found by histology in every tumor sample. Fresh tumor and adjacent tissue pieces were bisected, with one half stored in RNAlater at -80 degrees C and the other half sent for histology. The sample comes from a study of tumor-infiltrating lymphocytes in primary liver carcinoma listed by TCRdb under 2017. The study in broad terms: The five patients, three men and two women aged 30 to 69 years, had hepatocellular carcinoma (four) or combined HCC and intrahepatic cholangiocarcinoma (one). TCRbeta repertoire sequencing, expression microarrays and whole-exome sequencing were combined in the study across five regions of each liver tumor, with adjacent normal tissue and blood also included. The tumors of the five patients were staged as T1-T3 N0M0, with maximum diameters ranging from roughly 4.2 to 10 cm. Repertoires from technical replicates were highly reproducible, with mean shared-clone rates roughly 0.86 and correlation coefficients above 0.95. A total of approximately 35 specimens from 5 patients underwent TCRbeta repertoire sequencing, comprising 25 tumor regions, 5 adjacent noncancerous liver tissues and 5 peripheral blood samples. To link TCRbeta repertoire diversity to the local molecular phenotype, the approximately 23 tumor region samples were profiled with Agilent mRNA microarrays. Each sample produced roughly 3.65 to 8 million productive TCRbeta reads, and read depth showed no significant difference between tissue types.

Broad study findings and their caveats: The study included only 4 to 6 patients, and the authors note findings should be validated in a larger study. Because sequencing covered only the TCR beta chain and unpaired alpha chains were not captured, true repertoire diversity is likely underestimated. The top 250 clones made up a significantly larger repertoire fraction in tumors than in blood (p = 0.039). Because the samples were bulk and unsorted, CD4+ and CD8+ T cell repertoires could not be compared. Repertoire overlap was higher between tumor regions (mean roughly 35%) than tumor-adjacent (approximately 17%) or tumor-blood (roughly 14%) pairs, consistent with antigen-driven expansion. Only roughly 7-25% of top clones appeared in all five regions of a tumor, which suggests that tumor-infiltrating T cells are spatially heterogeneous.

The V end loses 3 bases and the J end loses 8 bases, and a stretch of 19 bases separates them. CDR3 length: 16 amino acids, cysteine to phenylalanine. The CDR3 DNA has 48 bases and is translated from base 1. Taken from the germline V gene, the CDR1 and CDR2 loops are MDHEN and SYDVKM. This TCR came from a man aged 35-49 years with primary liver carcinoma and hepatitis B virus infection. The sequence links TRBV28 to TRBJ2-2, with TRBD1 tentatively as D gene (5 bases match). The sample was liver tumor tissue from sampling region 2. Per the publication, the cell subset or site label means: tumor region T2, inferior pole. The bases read TGTGCCAGCAGTTTCCTGACAGAACCTTCACCGGGGGAGCTGTTTTTT. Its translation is CASSFLTEPSPGELFF. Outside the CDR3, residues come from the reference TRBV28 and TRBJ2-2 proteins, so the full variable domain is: DVKVTQSSRYLVKRTGEKVFLECVQDMDHENMFWYRQDPGLGLRLIYFSYDVKMKEKGDIPEGYSVSREKKERFSLILESASTNQTSMYLCASSFLTEPSPGELFFGEGSRLTVL.